One sample yielded the 30 T cell receptor beta chains listed below, sequenced in a study of control samples from healthy donors and cancer patients. Measured with immunoSEQ multiplex PCR; TCRdb has only the in-frame clones, and not every one. Of about 150,000 clones in the sample, 90% to 95% were seen once. The sample was blood. Receptor source: a man aged 35 to 55 in good health.

The chain links TRBV7-2 to TRBJ1-2, with D possibly matching TRBD1 (5 bases). CDR1 is SGHTA, CDR2 FQGNSA, per germline. Trimming shortened V by 1 base and J by 0 bases, and 15 bases separated the two germline ends. The length of the CDR3 is 17 residues. The DNA of the CDR3 is TGTGCCAGCAGCTTAGACGAGGCCGCGGGGGCTAACTATGGCTACACCTTC. Residues: CASSLDEAAGANYGYTF.

This clone has a single count. The V and J genes are TRBV12-3 or TRBV12-4 and TRBJ2-3; D unclear. V lost 3 bases, J lost 6 bases, and 4 bases lay in between. CDR3 length equals 11 residues. In nucleotides, the CDR3 is TGTGCCAGCAGTTTGGCCGATACGCAGTATTTT. Its protein is CASSLADTQYF.

V gene TRBV6-1 combines with J gene TRBJ1-1, with 7 bases matching TRBD1. Per germline, CDR1 MNHNS and CDR2 SASEGT. This CDR3 contains 18 residues. V dropped 1 base and J dropped 0; count of bases not matched to a gene: 11. In DNA, the CDR3 is TGTGCCAGCAGTGAAGACGGACAGGCGCTAAGAATGAACACTGAAGCTTTCTTT. Translation: CASSEDGQALRMNTEAFF.

This clone showed up just once. The V and J genes are TRBV5-6 and TRBJ2-1, with 8 bases lining up with TRBD1. V trimming: 4 bases; J trimming: 2 bases; junction bases outside the gene matches: 8. Germline V gives CDR1 SGHDT, CDR2 YYEEEE. The CDR3 extends over 16 amino acids. The CDR3, as DNA: TGTGCCAGCAGCCCCCCGCAGGGGGCTGCCTACAATGAGCAGTTCTTC. Protein sequence: CASSPPQGAAYNEQFF.

The chain recombines TRBV12-3 or TRBV12-4 with TRBJ1-2, with 7 bases matching TRBD1. V lost 7 bases, J lost 7 bases, and 6 bases stayed unmatched. The CDR3 runs 12 residues. The CDR3 coding sequence is TGTGCCAGCACTAACCACAGGGGTGGCTACACCTTC. It yields the protein CASTNHRGGYTF.

The V call is TRBV9, the J call TRBJ2-7; D might be TRBD2 (6 bases). Per the germline V gene, CDR1 is SGDLS and CDR2 is YYNGEE. V lost 3 bases and J lost 5, with 15 bases in between. The CDR3 covers 14 residues. The CDR3 DNA sequence: TGTGCCAGCAGCGCGAGGGGCGGGGTCCACGAGCAGTACTTC. It is translated as CASSARGGVHEQYF.

The gene calls are TRBV5-5 and TRBJ1-6; D call uncertain. Germline values: CDR1 SGHKS, CDR2 YYEKEE (reference sequence). The CDR3 consists of 13 residues. V was pared by 0 bases and J by 10 bases, with 8 bases between. DNA of the CDR3: TGTGCCAGCAGCTTGGCAACGGGGTCACCCCTCCACTTT. Its translation is CASSLATGSPLHF.

The genes are TRBV27 and TRBJ1-2; the match to TRBD1 covers 7 bases. CDR3 length: 15 amino acids. The ends lost 4 bases at V and 6 bases at J; junction bases unmatched: 11. Germline V lookup: CDR1 MNHEY, CDR2 SMNVEV (reference sequence). The DNA of the CDR3 is TGTGCCAGCAGTTATAGGGGGCAGGGCTGGAATGGCTACACCTTC. Protein product: CASSYRGQGWNGYTF.

The chain couples TRBV5-5 to TRBJ2-2, with 7 bases fitting TRBD2. Trimming took 4 bases from V and 0 from J; bases not matched to a gene: 6. This CDR3 region has 16 residues. Germline V gives CDR1 SGHKS, CDR2 YYEKEE (reference sequence). CDR3 sequence reads: CASSPIGGANTGELFF. The CDR3 nucleotides are TGTGCCAGCAGCCCAATTGGGGGGGCGAACACCGGGGAGCTGTTTTTT.

V and J are TRBV18 and TRBJ2-7, with D perhaps matching TRBD1 or TRBD2 (5 bases each). The CDR3 loop spans 15 amino acids. Trimming removed 2 bases from V and 3 bases from J, with 14 bases in between. In germline, CDR1 is KGHSH, CDR2 LQKENI. CDR3 sequence reads: CASSPSRGGLYEQYF. The CDR3 DNA reads TGTGCCAGCTCACCATCGAGGGGCGGACTCTACGAGCAGTACTTC.

This sequence joins TRBV11-2 and TRBJ2-3; 9 bases are a match to TRBD1. V lost 4 bases and J lost 4; bases outside the gene matches: 6. CDR3 size: 15 residues. Germline lookup yields CDR1 SGHAT and CDR2 FQNNGV. This CDR3 is CASSSYRGRADTQYF. The CDR3 nucleotides are TGTGCCAGCAGCTCCTACAGGGGGCGGGCAGATACGCAGTATTTT.

The CDR3 spells CASSFTNDGEQFF. The CDR3 coding sequence is TGTGCCAGCAGTTTCACCAACGACGGTGAGCAGTTCTTC. The rearrangement joins TRBV9 to TRBJ2-1; D unresolved. This CDR3 comprises 13 residues. With 5 bases removed from V and 9 bases from J, the gap between germline ends came to 15 bases. Germline V gene lookup returns CDR1 SGDLS and CDR2 YYNGEE.

For the CDR3, the DNA is TGTGCCAGCAGTTACCGGGAGAGAACTTACAATGAGCAGTTCTTC. The encoded protein is CASSYRERTYNEQFF. The genes are TRBV6-5 and TRBJ2-1, with a possible D match to TRBD2 (6 bases). This CDR3 comprises 15 residues. Germline V gives CDR1 MNHEY, CDR2 SVGAGI. V lost 2 bases and J 4 bases, leaving 12 bases between the germline ends.

This clone was seen only once. Other DNA sequences in the same sample also yield this CDR3. V and J are TRBV24-1 and TRBJ2-7; 9 nucleotides match TRBD1. Trimming cost V 2 bases and J 2 bases; bases outside gene matches: 3. Per the germline V gene, CDR1 is KGHDR and CDR2 is SFDVKD. The CDR3 is 15 residues long. The CDR3 sequence: CATSDSGTGTYEQYF. The DNA for the CDR3 is TGTGCCACCAGTGATTCCGGGACAGGGACCTACGAGCAGTACTTC.

J is TRBJ1-1 and V is TRBV4-1; D ambiguous. V was trimmed by 0 bases and J by 6 bases, leaving 11 bases between them. The CDR3 runs 14 residues. From germline, CDR1 is MGHRA and CDR2 YSYEKL. CDR3: CASSQDRRLAEAFF. DNA of the CDR3: TGCGCCAGCAGCCAAGACAGGCGGTTGGCTGAAGCTTTCTTT.

About this clone itself: This sample includes further DNA sequences coding for the same CDR3. The V gene is TRBV6-1, the J gene TRBJ1-3, with D unresolved. Trimming pared 2 bases from V and 2 bases from J, leaving 4 bases between. This CDR3 region has 13 residues. Germline lookup yields CDR1 MNHNS and CDR2 SASEGT. DNA of the CDR3: TGTGCCAGCAGTGAACCCGCTGGAAACACCATATATTTT. Amino acid sequence: CASSEPAGNTIYF.

The chain joins TRBV27 to TRBJ1-2; tentatively, D is TRBD1 (5 bases). The germline V gene encodes CDR1 MNHEY and CDR2 SMNVEV (reference sequence). The CDR3 contains 16 residues. Trimming left V 8 bases short and J 0 bases short, with 19 bases between. The CDR3 bases are TGTGCCAGCCCCCACAGTGAGGGCAGGGCTAACTATGGCTACACCTTC. Amino acids: CASPHSEGRANYGYTF.

This chain links TRBV6-5 with TRBJ1-1, with 8 bases aligning to TRBD1. The CDR3 loop spans 16 amino acids. The germline V gene has CDR1 MNHEY and CDR2 SVGAGI. The J segment lost 0 bases and the V segment lost 2 bases, leaving 5 bases of the junction unmatched. In nucleotides, the CDR3 is TGTGCCAGCAGTTACGCTCGGACAGGGCTGAACACTGAAGCTTTCTTT. This translates into CASSYARTGLNTEAFF.

CDR3 sequence reads: CASSLPQQTGSSTDTQYF. Here the CDR3 DNA reads TGTGCCAGCAGCTTACCTCAGCAGACAGGTAGCAGCACAGATACGCAGTATTTT. The chain links TRBV7-8 to TRBJ2-3, with D perhaps TRBD1 (6 bases). CDR1 SGHVS and CDR2 FQNEAQ come from the germline V gene. The CDR3 consists of 18 residues. The V and J ends lost 2 bases and 0 bases respectively, with 18 bases between them.

The chain links TRBV30 to TRBJ1-2; 9 bases map to TRBD1. The CDR3 is 15 residues long. V gave up 1 base and J gave up 4 bases; unmatched junction bases: 7. Germline CDR1 and CDR2: GTSNPN and SVGIG (reference sequence). CDR3 amino acids: CAWSGQGVGGYGYTF. The CDR3 DNA reads as TGTGCCTGGAGTGGACAGGGGGTGGGAGGCTATGGCTACACCTTC.

This clone appeared once. The chain combines TRBV6-5 with TRBJ1-5, with no clear D. The germline V gene encodes CDR1 MNHEY and CDR2 SVGAGI. The V end lost 3 bases, the J end lost 1 base, and 4 bases lay between the germline ends. CDR3 length: 13 residues. The chain's CDR3 is CASSYGSNQPQHF. CDR3 sequence (DNA): TGTGCCAGCAGTTATGGAAGCAATCAGCCCCAGCATTTT.

The chain joins TRBV14 to TRBJ2-7; D not resolved. The J call is doubtful: the DNA matches TRBJ2-5 better. Germline V gives CDR1 SGHDN, CDR2 FVKESK. This CDR3 has 14 amino acids. The CDR3 DNA reads TGTGCCAGCAGCCAGGGTATGGTCCAAGAGACCCAGTACTTC. Its translation is CASSQGMVQETQYF.

The V and J genes are TRBV18 and TRBJ1-4; perhaps TRBD1 as D (5 bases). Deletions cut 1 base from V and 8 bases from J, with 8 bases between. CDR3 length: 13 amino acids. CDR1 is KGHSH and CDR2 is LQKENI in the germline V gene. The CDR3, as DNA: TGTGCCAGCTCACCACGGGGGGAGGAAAAACTGTTTTTT. Its translation: CASSPRGEEKLFF.

V usage is TRBV10-3 and J usage is TRBJ2-4; D is ambiguous. Trimming took 8 bases from V and 0 from J, leaving 17 bases between them. This CDR3 is built from 16 residues. Germline-derived CDR1 and CDR2 are ENHRY and SYGVKD. CDR3 residues: CAISRDKGLAKNIQYF. CDR3 coding DNA: TGTGCCATCTCCCGCGACAAGGGATTAGCCAAAAACATTCAGTACTTC.

The chain combines TRBV6-5 with TRBJ1-4; TRBD1 aligns across 7 bases. CDR3 length equals 15 residues. J was trimmed by 8 bases and V by 5 bases; bases with no gene match: 11. Per germline, CDR1 MNHEY and CDR2 SVGAGI. The CDR3 DNA follows: TGTGCCAGCAGTCTCCTAAGTAGGGGGCGAGAAAAACTGTTTTTT. It codes for CASSLLSRGREKLFF.

In DNA, the CDR3 is TGTGCCAGCAGTGAGCTTGACACCGGGGAGCTGTTTTTT. Amino acids: CASSELDTGELFF. The genes are TRBV9 and TRBJ2-2; D gene uncertain. Trimming stripped 5 bases from V and 3 bases from J, with 8 bases between. CDR1 and CDR2 from the germline V gene are SGDLS and YYNGEE. The CDR3 covers 13 residues. Full variable domain (rest looked up from reference TRBV9 and TRBJ2-2): DSGVTQTPKHLITATGQRVTLRCSPRSGDLSVYWYQQSLDQGLQFLIQYYNGEERAKGNILERFSAQQFPDLHSELNLSSLELGDSALYFCASSELDTGELFFGEGSRLTVL.

This clone has just one count. The chain uses TRBV28 and TRBJ2-3; 12 nucleotides match TRBD2. The CDR3 has 16 amino acids. CDR1 is MDHEN, CDR2 SYDVKM, per germline. The J segment lost 2 bases and the V segment lost 6 bases, leaving 6 bases of the junction unmatched. The CDR3 protein is CASRLGLAGTTDTQYF. CDR3 nucleotides: TGTGCCAGCAGGCTCGGACTAGCGGGGACCACAGATACGCAGTATTTT.

In its sample, this clone was seen once. The chain employs TRBV5-6 and TRBJ2-7; possibly TRBD2 for D (6 bases). Germline values: CDR1 SGHDT, CDR2 YYEEEE. V was pared by 0 bases and J by 1 base, with 11 bases between. The CDR3 runs to 15 residues. The DNA for the CDR3 is TGTGCCAGCAGCTTGGCTGGAGGGTTGTCCTACGAGCAGTACTTC. This gives the protein CASSLAGGLSYEQYF.

The chain couples TRBV4-3 to TRBJ1-2; D call uncertain. Trimming pared 1 base from V and 6 bases from J, leaving 12 bases between. Per the germline V gene, CDR1 is LGHNA and CDR2 is YSLEER. CDR3 length equals 14 residues. The CDR3 coding sequence is TGCGCCAGCAGCCAAGCGGGGAATAAGAATGGCTACACCTTC. It specifies CASSQAGNKNGYTF.

The chain has TRBV11-2 and TRBJ2-1; tentatively, D is TRBD1 (6 bases). Trimming took off 2 bases at V and 1 base at J, with 9 bases between the two ends. This CDR3 has 15 residues. CDR1 and CDR2 (germline): SGHAT, FQNNGV. The CDR3 nucleotides are TGTGCCAGCAGCTTACAGGGGATGTCCTACAATGAGCAGTTCTTC. It encodes CASSLQGMSYNEQFF.